The sample holds a few counts of the clone carrying this T cell receptor beta chain. As yet, its antigen is unknown. V was pared by 0 bases and J by 6 bases, with 7 bases between. CDR1 is SGHTS, CDR2 YDEGEE, per germline. The CDR3 sequence is 13 residues long. This sample was included in a study of CD8+ T cells in alopecia areata. Study-level findings and limits: Sequencing of scalp tissue also captures the resident alphabeta T cells of normal skin. Patients shared TCRs less clearly than mice did, possibly owing to HLA. More clonal than normal scalp was lesional scalp, particularly alopecia totalis/universalis.

cDNA prepared by RNA extraction and subsequent reverse transcription served as the template for sequencing. Generated by immunoSEQ multiplex PCR, the TCRdb table keeps only in-frame clones and is missing some. Altogether about 110,000 clones are present, approximately 59% being singletons, with the ten largest covering less than 25%. Sorted populations comprised CD4+ and CD8+ T cells obtained from PBMCs. The chain recombines TRBV5-8 with TRBJ2-1, with TRBD2 as a possible D gene (5 bases). Material for sequencing was CD8+ T cells sorted from blood. The clonotype comes from a human donor in good health. CDR3 sequence reads: CASSLGGSNEQFF. CDR3 sequence (DNA): TGTGCCAGCAGCTTGGGTGGGAGCAATGAGCAGTTCTTC.